This entry lists 25 T cell receptor beta chains sequenced from one sample in a study of T-cell reconstitution after alpha-beta-depleted transplantation in children. Unique molecular identifiers were incorporated into the prepared TCRbeta library. A single record per CDR3 protein comes from TCRdb applying MiXCR to the PCR reads. This repertoire shows just over 350,000 distinct CDR3 sequences, roughly 14% found once; its top ten account for roughly 4.3%. The starting material was PBMCs, obtained from the stem cell graft. These receptors were collected from a human donor who donated a stem cell graft to a child with Fanconi anemia.

This clonotype was detected only a few times. The rearrangement joins TRBV7-2 to TRBJ2-5, with TRBD2 as a possible D gene (5 bases). Germline loops: CDR1 SGHTA, CDR2 FQGNSA. The CDR3 extends over 15 amino acids. Deletions cut 4 bases from V and 3 bases from J, with 15 bases between. CDR3 sequence reads: CASSSRSEREETQYF. In nucleotides, the CDR3 is TGTGCCAGCAGCTCAAGGTCGGAGAGGGAAGAGACCCAGTACTTC.

This clonotype came up a few times. The chain joins TRBV6-2 or TRBV6-3 to TRBJ1-1; D gene unclear. V was pared by 2 bases and J by 7 bases, with 17 bases between. CDR1 is MNHEY, CDR2 SVGEGT, per germline. CDR3 length: 15 residues. The CDR3 spells CASSYRAVTKLEAFF. DNA for the CDR3: TGTGCCAGCAGTTACCGAGCCGTCACAAAACTTGAAGCTTTCTTT.

This clonotype was detected many times. CDR3 nucleotide sequence: TGTGCCAGCAGTCTCTGGGACAGGGTGGGCACTGAAGCTTTCTTT. Encoded protein: CASSLWDRVGTEAFF. The V and J genes are TRBV6-1 and TRBJ1-1, with 9 bases matching TRBD1. The ends lost 5 bases at V and 4 bases at J; junction bases unmatched: 8. Germline V gene data show CDR1 as MNHNS and CDR2 as SASEGT. This CDR3 region has 15 residues.

In its sample, this clonotype was seen a few times. The gene calls are TRBV13 and TRBJ2-4, with D possibly matching TRBD1 (6 bases). This CDR3 is 16 amino acids long. CDR1 is PRHDT and CDR2 is FYEKMQ in the germline V gene (reference sequence). The V end was cut by 1 base, the J end by 9 bases, with 19 bases between. The DNA for the CDR3 is TGTGCCAGCAGCTTAGCCCCAGGGGATGTCCAAGCCATTCAGTACTTC. Its translation is CASSLAPGDVQAIQYF.

This clonotype was seen at least ten times. This chain joins TRBV7-3 and TRBJ1-1; tentative D call: TRBD1 (6 bases). This CDR3 region has 13 residues. V was pared by 3 bases and J by 9 bases, with 14 bases between. The germline V gene encodes CDR1 SGHTA and CDR2 FQGTGA. CDR3 residues: CASSFAPDSKAFF. Here the CDR3 DNA reads TGTGCCAGCAGCTTCGCGCCGGACAGCAAAGCTTTCTTT.

Here the CDR3 reads CASSLLDGYTF. In DNA form, the CDR3 reads TGTGCCAGCAGCTTACTCGATGGCTACACCTTC. This chain joins TRBV5-6 and TRBJ1-2; unclear D gene. This CDR3 comprises 11 residues. Germline loops: CDR1 SGHDT, CDR2 YYEEEE. Trimming left V 2 bases short and J 6 bases short, with 5 bases between.

This clonotype was seen ten or more times. The chain combines TRBV6-2 or TRBV6-3 with TRBJ2-2; D possibly corresponds to TRBD2 (6 bases). Germline V lookup: CDR1 MNHEY, CDR2 SVGEGT. The CDR3 contains 17 residues. The V gene lost 3 bases and the J gene lost 1 base, with 15 bases spanning the gap. The CDR3 protein is CASSYSRQGLNTGELFF. The DNA of the CDR3 is TGTGCCAGCAGTTATTCCCGGCAGGGACTGAACACCGGGGAGCTGTTTTTT.

Many counts were recorded for this clonotype. V is TRBV14 and J is TRBJ2-1; D unclear. Germline V CDR1 and CDR2: SGHDN, FVKESK. This CDR3 is 13 amino acids long. Trimming left V 0 bases short and J 14 bases short, with 14 bases between. CDR3 sequence: CASSQEVGSSKFF. The CDR3 nucleotides are TGTGCCAGCAGCCAAGAAGTGGGGTCTTCTAAGTTCTTC.

The genes are TRBV28 and TRBJ2-2; 7 nucleotides agree with TRBD1. The length of the CDR3 is 14 residues. Germline V lookup: CDR1 MDHEN, CDR2 SYDVKM. With V trimmed by 6 bases and J by 0 bases, 1 base remained unmatched. The CDR3 DNA sequence: TGTGCCAGCAGCGACAGGGCGAACACCGGGGAGCTGTTTTTT. Protein sequence: CASSDRANTGELFF.

This clonotype appeared many times. This chain connects TRBV6-1 to TRBJ1-2, with D unresolved. CDR1 and CDR2 (germline): MNHNS, SASEGT. V was cut by 3 bases and J by 2 bases, with 4 bases left in between. The CDR3 totals 12 residues. CDR3 sequence (DNA): TGTGCCAGCAGTGACCGAAACTATGGCTACACCTTC. Translated, it gives CASSDRNYGYTF.

In its sample, this clonotype was seen a few times. The V gene is TRBV5-6, the J gene TRBJ2-3; the D is unclear. Trimming removed 4 bases at V and 4 bases at J, with 10 bases between. The CDR3 runs to 13 residues. Germline CDR1 and CDR2: SGHDT and YYEEEE. CDR3 loop: CASSPVVPDTQYF. The CDR3 nucleotides read TGTGCCAGCAGCCCGGTGGTTCCAGATACGCAGTATTTT.

In this sample, this clonotype turned up many times. The gene calls are TRBV6-5 and TRBJ2-7, with a tentative D call TRBD1 (5 bases). The CDR3 runs 14 residues. The V gene lost 6 bases and the J gene lost 0 bases, with 12 bases spanning the gap. Germline assignment: CDR1 MNHEY and CDR2 SVGAGI. The CDR3: CASSRTSSSYEQYF. The CDR3 DNA reads as TGTGCCAGCAGCCGGACAAGTAGCTCCTACGAGCAGTACTTC.

This clonotype was picked up many times. The rearrangement uses TRBV13 and TRBJ2-3, with TRBD2 identical over 7 bases. Germline trimming cut 8 bases from V and 2 bases from J; bases unmatched to any gene: 4. Germline V lookup: CDR1 PRHDT, CDR2 FYEKMQ (reference sequence). CDR3 length: 13 amino acids. CDR3 sequence reads: CASGGGYTDTQYF. The CDR3 DNA follows: TGTGCCAGCGGGGGAGGGTACACAGATACGCAGTATTTT.

This clonotype was found many times. The chain joins TRBV9 to TRBJ2-2; D call uncertain. CDR1 SGDLS and CDR2 YYNGEE come from the germline V gene. The CDR3 loop spans 13 amino acids. V lost 1 base to trimming and J lost 6 bases, with 7 bases between them. CDR3 amino acids: CASSVIGSGELFF. CDR3 nucleotides: TGTGCCAGCAGCGTAATAGGGTCCGGGGAGCTGTTTTTT.

This clonotype has only a few counts. The chain is built from TRBV15 and TRBJ1-5; 9 positions match TRBD1. The V gene's germline CDR1 is LNHNV and CDR2 YYDKDF (reference sequence). Germline trimming cut 0 bases from V and 3 bases from J; bases unmatched to any gene: 18. The CDR3 has 21 residues. This chain's CDR3 is CATSRDRPRQGGLLHNQPQHF. CDR3 nucleotides: TGTGCCACCAGCAGAGATCGCCCTCGACAGGGGGGATTGTTACACAATCAGCCCCAGCATTTT.

The sample holds a few counts of this clonotype. The V call is TRBV21-1, the J call TRBJ2-7; the table's D call TRBD1 went unverified against the DNA. TRBV21-1 represents a pseudogene. The CDR3 consists of 17 residues. This CDR3 reads CASSKGGGHGATDEQYF. The DNA for the CDR3 is TGTGCCAGCAGCAAAGGAGGGGGACATGGAGCAACGGACGAGCAGTACTTC.

This clonotype was observed a handful of times. The chain couples TRBV18 to TRBJ1-2, with D unclear. V lost 9 bases, J lost 2 bases, and 7 bases lay in between. Germline loops: CDR1 KGHSH, CDR2 LQKENI. The CDR3 length is 11 residues. Written as DNA, the CDR3 is TGTGCCAGTGGGGAGAACTATGGCTACACCTTC. Protein product: CASGENYGYTF.

This clonotype was counted many times. The genes are TRBV7-8 and TRBJ2-2; no clear D gene. CDR3 size: 14 residues. The germline CDR1 and CDR2 sequences are SGHVS and FQNEAQ. The V gene lost 5 bases and the J gene lost 4 bases, with 11 bases spanning the gap. CDR3 residues: CASSNYDPTGELFF. The CDR3 nucleotides are TGTGCCAGCAGCAACTACGACCCCACCGGGGAGCTGTTTTTT.

This rearrangement joins TRBV12-3 or TRBV12-4 to TRBJ2-1; 12 nucleotides align to TRBD1. V shed 6 bases and J 8 bases; nucleotides not matched to a gene: 11. The CDR3 has 16 residues. The CDR3 loop is CASSPSGTGGEDEQFF. As DNA, the CDR3 is TGTGCCAGCAGCCCCTCTGGGACAGGGGGCGAAGATGAGCAGTTCTTC.

This clonotype came up many times. The chain joins TRBV28 to TRBJ2-7, with D perhaps matching TRBD2 (6 bases). Germline CDR1 MDHEN, CDR2 SYDVKM. Deletions cut 4 bases from V and 0 bases from J, with 13 bases between. This CDR3 region has 15 residues. The CDR3 protein is CASSSGGTDSYEQYV. In nucleotides, the CDR3 is TGTGCCAGCAGTTCGGGCGGGACGGACTCCTACGAGCAGTACGTC.

This clonotype was counted between two and nine times. The CDR3 ends on some other residue instead of the conserved phenylalanine or tryptophan, so this is likely a read error. The chain has TRBV7-6 and TRBJ1-6; 8 nucleotides agree with TRBD1. J gave up 5 bases and V 5 bases, and 2 bases lay outside the gene matches. Germline CDR1 reads SGHVS; CDR2 reads FNYEAQ. The CDR3 spans 14 residues. The CDR3: CASSQTGDNSPLHY. In DNA form, the CDR3 reads TGTGCCAGCAGCCAGACAGGGGATAATTCACCCCTCCACTAT.

This clonotype was counted between two and nine times. The chain recombines TRBV7-2 with TRBJ2-1; TRBD2 aligns across 9 bases. The V gene's germline CDR1 is SGHTA and CDR2 FQGNSA. V lost 6 bases to trimming and J lost 3 bases; unmatched junction nucleotides: 9. This CDR3 comprises 16 residues. The CDR3: CASRPLAGTNYNEQFF. CDR3 in DNA: TGTGCCAGCAGGCCTCTAGCGGGAACCAACTACAATGAGCAGTTCTTC.

This clonotype has a count of ten or more. The chain combines TRBV13 with TRBJ2-1; D unclear. Germline-derived CDR1 and CDR2 are PRHDT and FYEKMQ (reference sequence). Deletions cut 5 bases from V and 5 bases from J, with 10 bases between. CDR3 length: 13 amino acids. This CDR3 reads CASSPSGHNEQFF. CDR3 sequence (DNA): TGTGCCAGCAGCCCCTCCGGGCACAATGAGCAGTTCTTC.

In nucleotides, the CDR3 is TGTGCCAGCGCTGGACTAGCATCAAGAGATACGCAGTATTTT. Its translation is CASAGLASRDTQYF. The chain has TRBV6-1 and TRBJ2-3, with 8 bases aligning to TRBD2. Germline V lookup: CDR1 MNHNS, CDR2 SASEGT. Unmatched junction bases numbered 9, after V lost 8 bases and J lost 5 bases. This CDR3 comprises 14 residues.

This chain uses TRBV6-1 with TRBJ2-7; D may be TRBD1 (5 bases). CDR3 length: 16 amino acids. Germline CDR1 is MNHNS and CDR2 is SASEGT. The V and J ends lost 6 bases and 3 bases respectively, with 21 bases between them. As DNA, the CDR3 is TGTGCCAGCAGAAAAAAACCTTCGGACATCTACTACGAGCAGTACGTC. This translates into CASRKKPSDIYYEQYV.